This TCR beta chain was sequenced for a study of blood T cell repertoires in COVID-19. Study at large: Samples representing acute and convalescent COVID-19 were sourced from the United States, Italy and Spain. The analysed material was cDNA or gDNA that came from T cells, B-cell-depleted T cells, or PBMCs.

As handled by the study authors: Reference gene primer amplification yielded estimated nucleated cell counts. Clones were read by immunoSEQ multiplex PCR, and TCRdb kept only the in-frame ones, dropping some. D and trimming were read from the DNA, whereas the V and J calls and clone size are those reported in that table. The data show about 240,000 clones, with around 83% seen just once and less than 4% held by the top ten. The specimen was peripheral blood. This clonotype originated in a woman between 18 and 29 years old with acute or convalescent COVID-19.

In DNA form, the CDR3 reads TGTGCCAGCAGCTCCGGGACTAGCTGGGACGAGCAGTACTTC. Its translation: CASSSGTSWDEQYF. The rearrangement links TRBV13 to TRBJ2-7; 9 bases align to TRBD2. CDR3 length: 14 amino acids. V trimming: 4 bases; J trimming: 5 bases; junction bases outside the gene matches: 6. From germline, CDR1 is PRHDT and CDR2 FYEKMQ (reference sequence).